This TCR beta chain was recorded in a study of control samples from healthy donors and cancer patients (dated by TCRdb to about 2020). CDR3 length: 18 amino acids, cysteine to phenylalanine. Just CDR3 DNA is preserved here, 54 bases in frame from base 1. CDR1 and CDR2, per the germline V gene (reference sequence), are MNHEY and SMNVEV. V is cut by 5 bases and J by 3 bases, and the space between the germline ends is 23 bases. This clone has only a few counts. Its binding antigen is unknown. The record has no base qualities; no much larger clone is one base away. Library method: the immunoSEQ multiplex PCR assay. What TCRdb holds here is the immuneACCESS table cut down to in-frame rearrangements. Part of the clones is not present; checked against another copy, under half of the missing clones reflect an unresolved V gene, and the others are unexplained. The sample data list 45,000 to 60,000 clones, and roughly 92% of these were observed just once. The ten largest clones capture roughly 4% of the sample.

The chain joins TRBV27 to TRBJ1-5; a weak D assignment points to TRBD1 (6 bases agree). The clonotype comes from a man in his thirties or forties in good health. The sample taken for sequencing was blood. The sequence in DNA is TGTGCCAGCAGTCCCGATTCGTCGGGCAGGGGCACCAATCAGCCCCAGCATTTT. The translation is CASSPDSSGRGTNQPQHF.